The next 25 T cell receptor beta chains were all read from a single sample in a study of cytomegalovirus exposure and HLA in healthy donors. Assay: immunoSEQ multiplex PCR; the TCRdb copy retains only in-frame clones and omits some. The sample records tens of thousands of clones, over 85% being singletons. The sample was PBMCs. The receptors here all came from a man between 18 and 35 years old in good health and CMV-seropositive.

This chain uses TRBV28 with TRBJ2-1; 8 positions match TRBD1. Unmatched junction bases numbered 4, after V lost 6 bases and J lost 6 bases. CDR1 MDHEN and CDR2 SYDVKM come from the germline V gene. The CDR3 has 13 residues. The CDR3 sequence is CASRRTGGNEQFF. CDR3 bases: TGTGCCAGCAGGCGAACAGGGGGCAATGAGCAGTTCTTC.

V and J are TRBV6-5 and TRBJ1-5; 7 bases fit TRBD1. The V gene end was trimmed by 0 bases and the J gene end by 5 bases; junction bases not matched to a gene: 4. CDR1 is MNHEY and CDR2 is SVGAGI in the germline V gene. The CDR3 is 15 amino acids. The CDR3, as DNA: TGTGCCAGCAGTTACTCGGGGGACAGTGATCAGCCCCAGCATTTT. This encodes CASSYSGDSDQPQHF.

The V and J genes are TRBV12-5 and TRBJ1-1; the D is unclear. V was shortened by 4 bases and J by 0 bases, with 9 bases between the two germline ends. Germline assignment: CDR1 LGHNT and CDR2 FRNRAP. This CDR3 is 14 amino acids long. In DNA, the CDR3 is TGTGCTAGTGGTTACCCCCAGATGAACACTGAAGCTTTCTTT. Protein: CASGYPQMNTEAFF.

This chain connects TRBV27 to TRBJ2-2; 9 nucleotides agree with TRBD2. Germline assignment: CDR1 MNHEY and CDR2 SMNVEV (reference sequence). Trimming took 7 bases from V and 6 from J; bases not matched to a gene: 3. The CDR3 extends over 13 amino acids. In DNA form, the CDR3 reads TGTGCCAGCAATGGCGGGGGGGCCGGGGAGCTGTTTTTT. It is translated as CASNGGGAGELFF.

This clone occurred a few times. The chain has TRBV11-2 and TRBJ2-7; D call uncertain. The V end was cut by 1 base, the J end by 5 bases, with 9 bases between. The length of the CDR3 is 13 residues. The germline V gene has CDR1 SGHAT and CDR2 FQNNGV. The CDR3 DNA follows: TGTGCCAGCAGCTTAGGACCACGGGACGAGCAGTACTTC. Its translation is CASSLGPRDEQYF. The variable domain in full, with the rest retrieved from reference TRBV11-2 and TRBJ2-7, is EAGVAQSPRYKIIEKRQSVAFWCNPISGHATLYWYQQILGQGPKLLIQFQNNGVVDDSQLPKDRFSAERLKGVDSTLKIQPAKLEDSAVYLCASSLGPRDEQYFGPGTRLTVT.

The chain employs TRBV2 and TRBJ2-2, with 7 bases that match TRBD1. V shed 4 bases, J shed 8 bases, and the junction held 4 bases outside the gene matches. CDR3 length equals 13 residues. The V gene's germline CDR1 is SNHLY and CDR2 FYNNEI. CDR3 amino acids: CASSAGQSGELFF. CDR3 in DNA: TGTGCCAGCAGTGCGGGACAGTCGGGGGAGCTGTTTTTT.

The chain is built from TRBV5-1 and TRBJ2-2, with TRBD2 matching over 13 bases. V shed 2 bases, J shed 5 bases, and the junction held 3 bases outside the gene matches. The length of the CDR3 is 16 residues. The germline gives CDR1 SGHRS, CDR2 YFSETQ. The CDR3 nucleotides are TGCGCCAGCAGCTTACGACTAGCGGGAGGTACCGGGGAGCTGTTTTTT. Translating gives CASSLRLAGGTGELFF.

The chain employs TRBV5-5 and TRBJ1-5; the D gene is possibly TRBD1 (6 bases). CDR1 is SGHKS, CDR2 YYEKEE, per germline (reference sequence). The CDR3 consists of 14 residues. V was pared by 0 bases and J by 4 bases, with 8 bases between. CDR3: CASSLEQGNQPQHF. Written as DNA, the CDR3 is TGTGCCAGCAGCTTGGAACAGGGAAATCAGCCCCAGCATTTT.

J is TRBJ1-1 and V is TRBV4-1; D is unclear. V dropped 1 base and J dropped 5 bases, with 8 bases sitting between them. The V gene's germline CDR1 is MGHRA and CDR2 YSYEKL. The CDR3 is made up of 13 amino acids. CDR3 nucleotides: TGCGCCAGCAGCCAAGTCGGTCTTACTGAAGCTTTCTTT. Translating gives CASSQVGLTEAFF.

The chain carries TRBV27 and TRBJ2-5, with 9 bases lining up with TRBD2. The CDR3 covers 16 residues. In germline, CDR1 is MNHEY, CDR2 SMNVEV (reference sequence). V shed 1 base and J 6 bases; nucleotides not matched to a gene: 9. The CDR3 region is CASSLLGGRAVQTQYF. DNA for the CDR3: TGTGCCAGCAGTTTATTAGGCGGGAGGGCCGTACAGACCCAGTACTTC.

The V and J genes are TRBV5-4 and TRBJ2-5, with TRBD1 matching 7 bases. V lost 3 bases and J lost 0; bases outside the gene matches: 2. CDR3 length: 14 amino acids. The germline V gene encodes CDR1 SGHNT and CDR2 YYREEE (reference sequence). The CDR3 sequence: CASSWGQYQETQYF. The DNA for the CDR3 is TGTGCCAGCAGCTGGGGACAGTACCAAGAGACCCAGTACTTC.

This sequence joins TRBV7-2 and TRBJ2-3, with 10 bases fitting TRBD2. The length of the CDR3 is 15 residues. J lost 3 bases, V lost 4 bases, and 4 bases had no gene match. Germline V lookup: CDR1 SGHTA, CDR2 FQGNSA. The DNA for the CDR3 is TGTGCCAGCAGCTCTAGCGGGAGTAGTACAGATACGCAGTATTTT. Translating it yields CASSSSGSSTDTQYF. Looking up the rest from reference TRBV7-2 and TRBJ2-3 gives the full variable domain: GAGVSQSPSNKVTEKGKDVELRCDPISGHTALYWYRQSLGQGLEFLIYFQGNSAPDKSGLPSDRFSAERTGGSVSTLTIQRTQQEDSAVYLCASSSSGSSTDTQYFGPGTRLTVL.

Only one count was recorded for this clone. This chain connects TRBV19 to TRBJ2-7, with TRBD2 matching over 10 bases. After removal of 6 bases from V and 4 bases from J, the junction contained 9 bases not matched to a gene. The CDR3 sequence is 15 residues long. Germline values: CDR1 LNHDA, CDR2 SQIVND (reference sequence). CDR3: CASSIASGSGYEQYF. The CDR3 DNA follows: TGTGCCAGTAGCATCGCTAGCGGGAGTGGATACGAGCAGTACTTC.

The chain joins TRBV7-9 to TRBJ2-7, with TRBD1 as a possible D gene (5 bases). CDR1 and CDR2 (germline): SEHNR, FQNEAQ (reference sequence). V shed 1 base and J shed 3 bases, with 10 bases lying between them. The CDR3 loop spans 14 amino acids. The CDR3 sequence is CASSLVDSFYEQYF. The CDR3 coding sequence is TGTGCCAGCAGCTTAGTCGACAGCTTCTACGAGCAGTACTTC. The full variable domain, in which reference TRBV7-9 and TRBJ2-7 provide the parts outside the CDR3, is DTGVSQNPRHKITKRGQNVTFRCDPISEHNRLYWYRQTLGQGPEFLTYFQNEAQLEKSRLLSDRFSAERPKGSFSTLEIQRTEQGDSAMYLCASSLVDSFYEQYFGPGTRLTVT.

The V and J genes are TRBV25-1 and TRBJ2-2; 8 bases map to TRBD2. With V trimmed by 4 bases and J by 3 bases, 1 base remained unmatched. This CDR3 spans 14 amino acids. In germline, CDR1 is MGHDK, CDR2 SYGVNS. Here the CDR3 reads CASSAGGHTGELFF. CDR3 sequence (DNA): TGTGCCAGCAGTGCGGGGGGGCACACCGGGGAGCTGTTTTTT.

This chain joins TRBV13 and TRBJ2-3, with 10 bases fitting TRBD1. J gave up 5 bases and V 0 bases, and 5 bases lay outside the gene matches. The CDR3 extends over 16 amino acids. Germline CDR1 and CDR2: PRHDT and FYEKMQ (reference sequence). The CDR3: CASSLGMDRGKDTQYF. The CDR3 DNA reads as TGTGCCAGCAGCTTAGGGATGGACAGGGGGAAAGATACGCAGTATTTT. Variable domain in full (rest from reference TRBV13 and TRBJ2-3): AAGVIQSPRHLIKEKRETATLKCYPIPRHDTVYWYQQGPGQDPQFLISFYEKMQSDKGSIPDRFSAQQFSDYHSELNMSSLELGDSALYFCASSLGMDRGKDTQYFGPGTRLTVL.

The table lists this clone with a count of one. V gene TRBV18 combines with J gene TRBJ1-1, with D perhaps matching TRBD1 (6 bases). V lost 6 bases and J lost 2, with 10 bases in between. Germline V gene lookup returns CDR1 KGHSH and CDR2 LQKENI. The CDR3 contains 13 residues. The CDR3 sequence: CASSGTYNTEAFF. Written as DNA, the CDR3 is TGTGCCAGCTCTGGGACATATAACACTGAAGCTTTCTTT.

This chain connects TRBV2 to TRBJ1-1; no definite D call. Trimming took 4 bases from V and 1 from J, leaving 7 bases between them. CDR3 length equals 13 residues. Germline values: CDR1 SNHLY, CDR2 FYNNEI. CDR3 in DNA: TGTGCCAGCAGTGTTATAGCGAACACTGAAGCTTTCTTT. Its translation is CASSVIANTEAFF.

This chain joins TRBV5-6 and TRBJ1-2; 9 positions agree with TRBD1. Germline CDR1 is SGHDT and CDR2 is YYEEEE. V shed 4 bases and J 3 bases; nucleotides not matched to a gene: 7. The CDR3 is made up of 15 amino acids. CDR3: CASSDLGQGHYGYTF. The CDR3, as DNA: TGTGCCAGCAGCGACCTCGGACAGGGGCACTATGGCTACACCTTC.

The V and J genes are TRBV9 and TRBJ2-7; D is unresolved. V dropped 4 bases and J dropped 1 base, with 12 bases sitting between them. The CDR3 sequence is 14 residues long. Germline CDR1 reads SGDLS; CDR2 reads YYNGEE. CDR3 residues: CASSPRGSSYEQYF. For the CDR3, the DNA is TGTGCCAGCAGCCCAAGAGGCAGTTCCTACGAGCAGTACTTC.

The gene calls are TRBV4-1 and TRBJ2-1; tentative D call: TRBD1 (5 bases). V was pared by 5 bases and J by 6 bases, with 14 bases between. CDR1 is MGHRA, CDR2 YSYEKL, per germline. CDR3 length: 14 amino acids. CDR3 coding DNA: TGCGCCAGCAGCTTCCGAAGGGGTGGCAATGAGCAGTTCTTC. It encodes CASSFRRGGNEQFF.

The chain carries TRBV7-6 and TRBJ2-2; TRBD1 might be the D (6 bases). V shed 3 bases and J shed 1 base, with 12 bases lying between them. The CDR3 is made up of 16 amino acids. In germline, CDR1 is SGHVS, CDR2 FNYEAQ. In DNA, the CDR3 is TGTGCCAGCAGCTTGCCCGGGACACAGAACACCGGGGAGCTGTTTTTT. Amino acids: CASSLPGTQNTGELFF.

The J gene is TRBJ2-3, the V gene TRBV2, with 7 bases identical to TRBD1. The V and J ends lost 3 bases and 1 base, in that order; junction bases with no gene match: 10. The CDR3 contains 17 residues. Germline CDR1 SNHLY, CDR2 FYNNEI. The CDR3 DNA reads as TGTGCCAGCAGTGAGTTTTTGGTCGGGACAGGCACAGATACGCAGTATTTT. Amino acids: CASSEFLVGTGTDTQYF.

A single count supports this clone. The CDR3 DNA sequence: TGTGCCAGCTCACCCGACGGGAAAAATCAGCCCCAGCATTTT. Its translation is CASSPDGKNQPQHF. J is TRBJ1-5 and V is TRBV18; D unresolved. With 3 bases removed from V and 4 bases from J, the gap between germline ends came to 10 bases. The CDR3 length is 14 residues. In germline, CDR1 is KGHSH, CDR2 LQKENI.

V is TRBV7-9 and J is TRBJ2-1; D is perhaps TRBD2 (5 bases). The germline gives CDR1 SEHNR, CDR2 FQNEAQ (reference sequence). CDR3 size: 16 residues. The germline V and J ends were trimmed by 2 bases and 1 base, with 12 bases remaining between them. CDR3 coding DNA: TGTGCCAGCAGCTTACCATGGGAGCAGTCCTACAATGAGCAGTTCTTC. Translating it yields CASSLPWEQSYNEQFF.